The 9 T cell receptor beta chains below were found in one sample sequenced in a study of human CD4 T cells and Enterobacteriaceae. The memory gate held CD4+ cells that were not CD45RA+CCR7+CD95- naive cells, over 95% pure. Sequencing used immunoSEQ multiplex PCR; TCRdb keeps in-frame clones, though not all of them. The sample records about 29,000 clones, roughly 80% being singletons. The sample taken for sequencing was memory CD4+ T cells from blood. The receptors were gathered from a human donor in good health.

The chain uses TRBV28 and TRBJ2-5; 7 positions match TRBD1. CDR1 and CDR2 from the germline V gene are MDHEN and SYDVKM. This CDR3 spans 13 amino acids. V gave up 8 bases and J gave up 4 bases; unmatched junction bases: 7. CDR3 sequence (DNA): TGTGCCAGCGGCTCGGACAGGTTAGAGACCCAGTACTTC. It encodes CASGSDRLETQYF.

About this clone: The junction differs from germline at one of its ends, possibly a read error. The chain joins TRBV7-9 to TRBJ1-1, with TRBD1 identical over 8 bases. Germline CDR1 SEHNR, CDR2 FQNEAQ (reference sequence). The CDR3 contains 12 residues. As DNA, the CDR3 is TGTGCCAGCAGCTTACCGCAGGGGGCTTGGGTCTTT. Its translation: CASSLPQGAWVF.

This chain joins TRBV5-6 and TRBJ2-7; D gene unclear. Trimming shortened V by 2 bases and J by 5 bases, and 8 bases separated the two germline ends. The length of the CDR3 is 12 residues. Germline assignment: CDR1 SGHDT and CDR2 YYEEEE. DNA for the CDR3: TGTGCCAGCAGCTTTGAGAGGCACGAGCAGTACTTC. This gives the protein CASSFERHEQYF.

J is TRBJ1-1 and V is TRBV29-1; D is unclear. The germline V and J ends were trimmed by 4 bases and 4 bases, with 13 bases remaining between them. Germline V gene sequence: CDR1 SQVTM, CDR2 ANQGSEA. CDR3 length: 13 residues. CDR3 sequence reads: CSVGNQRGTEAFF. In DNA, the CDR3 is TGCAGCGTTGGGAACCAGAGAGGCACTGAAGCTTTCTTT.

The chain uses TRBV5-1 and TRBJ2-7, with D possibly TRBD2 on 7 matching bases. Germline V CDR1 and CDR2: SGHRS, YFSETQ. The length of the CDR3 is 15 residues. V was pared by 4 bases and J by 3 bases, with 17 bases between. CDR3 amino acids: CASSPGGRDNYEQYF. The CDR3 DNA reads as TGCGCCAGCAGCCCGGGGGGCAGGGATAACTACGAGCAGTACTTC.

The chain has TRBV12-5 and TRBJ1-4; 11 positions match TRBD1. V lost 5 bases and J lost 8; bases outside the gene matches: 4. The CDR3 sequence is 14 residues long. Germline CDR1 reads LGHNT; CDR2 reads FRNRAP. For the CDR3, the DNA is TGTGCTAGTGGTCCGGACAGGGGGCAGGAAAAACTGTTTTTT. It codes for CASGPDRGQEKLFF.

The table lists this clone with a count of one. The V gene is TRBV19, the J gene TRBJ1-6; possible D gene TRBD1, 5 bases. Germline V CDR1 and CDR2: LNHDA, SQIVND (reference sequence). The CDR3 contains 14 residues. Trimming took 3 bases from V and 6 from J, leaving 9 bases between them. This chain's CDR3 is CASSIQGANSPLHF. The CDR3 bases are TGTGCCAGTAGTATCCAGGGCGCTAATTCACCCCTCCACTTT. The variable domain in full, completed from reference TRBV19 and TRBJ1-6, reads DGGITQSPKYLFRKEGQNVTLSCEQNLNHDAMYWYRQDPGQGLRLIYYSQIVNDFQKGDIAEGYSVSREKKESFPLTVTSAQKNPTAFYLCASSIQGANSPLHFGNGTRLTVT.

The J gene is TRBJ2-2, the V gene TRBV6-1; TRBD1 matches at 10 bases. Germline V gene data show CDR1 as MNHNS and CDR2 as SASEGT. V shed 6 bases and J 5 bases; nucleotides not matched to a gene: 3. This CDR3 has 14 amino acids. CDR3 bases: TGTGCCAGCAGGACAGGGGGCGAGACCGGGGAGCTGTTTTTT. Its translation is CASRTGGETGELFF.

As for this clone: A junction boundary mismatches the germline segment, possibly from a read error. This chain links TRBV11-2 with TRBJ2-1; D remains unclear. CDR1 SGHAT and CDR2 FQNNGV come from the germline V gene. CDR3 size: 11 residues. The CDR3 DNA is TGTGCCAGCAGCTTAGGCACTCGCGACATCTTC. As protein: CASSLGTRDIF.